These 10 T cell receptor beta chains originate from one sample sequenced in a study of post-analysis software for immune sequencing data. General study results and limits: Roughly five TRBV segments were significantly more frequent in patients than in controls. TRBV5-6, TRBV5-1 and TRBV20-1 were among these segments.

These receptors have no identified antigens. Carried by the TCR beta cDNA libraries were unique molecular identifiers. TCRdb used MiXCR to reprocess the PCR reads, holding one entry per CDR3 protein. The sample lists approximately 660,000 distinct CDR3 sequences; around 64% were seen once. Sample: blood. These receptors were obtained from a girl aged 2 to 10 with multiple sclerosis.

J is TRBJ2-1 and V is TRBV7-9; 7 positions agree with TRBD2. This CDR3 is 13 amino acids long. The germline V gene encodes CDR1 SEHNR and CDR2 FQNEAQ (reference sequence). Trimming at V came to 11 bases and at J to 8 bases, leaving 12 bases not matched to a gene. The chain's CDR3 is CALGLAERDEQFF. In DNA form, the CDR3 reads TGTGCCCTCGGGCTAGCGGAAAGAGATGAGCAGTTCTTC.

This clonotype was seen a few times. The chain has TRBV10-3 and TRBJ1-5; 10 bases match TRBD1. The CDR3 is 17 residues long. The germline V gene encodes CDR1 ENHRY and CDR2 SYGVKD. V was clipped by 5 bases and J by 1 base; unmatched bases: 8. The CDR3 coding sequence is TGTGCCATCAGTACCTCCGGACAGGGGGGAAGCAATCAGCCCCAGCATTTT. It is translated as CAISTSGQGGSNQPQHF.

This chain uses TRBV9 with TRBJ2-2; D unclear. V lost 0 bases to trimming and J lost 4 bases, with 7 bases between them. The CDR3 has 14 amino acids. Looked up from germline, CDR1 is SGDLS and CDR2 is YYNGEE. The CDR3 here is CASSVGPLTGELFF. DNA of the CDR3: TGTGCCAGCAGCGTAGGACCCCTCACCGGGGAGCTGTTTTTT.

The chain couples TRBV12-5 to TRBJ1-2; D might be TRBD1 (5 bases). The CDR3 covers 11 residues. V was shortened by 1 base and J by 12 bases, with 9 bases between the two germline ends. Germline assignment: CDR1 LGHNT and CDR2 FRNRAP. The CDR3 sequence is CASGLEWGHTF. The CDR3, as DNA: TGTGCTAGTGGTTTGGAGTGGGGCCACACCTTC.

This clonotype has just a few counts. The chain links TRBV27 to TRBJ2-3, with no clear D. V shed 10 bases and J shed 5 bases, with 7 bases lying between them. The V gene's germline CDR1 is MNHEY and CDR2 SMNVEV (reference sequence). The CDR3 loop spans 10 amino acids. In nucleotides, the CDR3 is TGTGCCAACTCGAAAGATACGCAGTATTTT. Translating gives CANSKDTQYF.

The chain has TRBV10-3 and TRBJ1-1, with D uncertain. The V and J ends lost 3 bases and 1 base respectively, with 12 bases between them. The CDR3 has 15 residues. Germline V gene lookup returns CDR1 ENHRY and CDR2 SYGVKD. The CDR3 here is CAISDGPMTNTEAFF. The CDR3 coding sequence is TGTGCCATCAGTGACGGGCCCATGACGAACACTGAAGCTTTCTTT.

The rearrangement uses TRBV7-2 and TRBJ1-5; 9 bases fit TRBD1. The CDR3 is 15 residues long. Germline CDR1 SGHTA, CDR2 FQGNSA. The J segment lost 5 bases and the V segment lost 1 base, leaving 3 bases of the junction unmatched. The CDR3 loop is CASSLGTGVHQPQHF. CDR3 in DNA: TGTGCCAGCAGCTTAGGGACAGGGGTTCATCAGCCCCAGCATTTT.

The chain recombines TRBV6-6 with TRBJ2-1; TRBD1 is a possible D gene (5 bases). The better agreement between TRBJ2-7 and the DNA end casts doubt on the J call. Germline CDR1 is MNHNY and CDR2 is SVGAGI (reference sequence). The CDR3 is 13 residues long. The CDR3 loop is CASSYRQSYEQYF. In DNA form, the CDR3 reads TGTGCCAGCAGTTATCGACAGTCGTACGAGCAGTACTTC.

For this clonotype: A clone one base away is much larger, so this may be a read error. This chain connects TRBV6-2 or TRBV6-3 to TRBJ1-6; TRBD1 aligns across 7 bases. This CDR3 spans 16 amino acids. CDR1 is MNHEY and CDR2 is SVGEGT in the germline V gene. CDR3 DNA sequence: TGTGCCGGCAGACGTTCGGACAGGATTTATAATTCACCCCTCCACTTT. This translates into CAGRRSDRIYNSPLHF.

The V and J genes are TRBV7-2 and TRBJ2-3, with a tentative D call TRBD1 (5 bases). The CDR3 length is 15 residues. V lost 2 bases, J lost 1 base, and 10 bases lay in between. Germline-derived CDR1 and CDR2 are SGHTA and FQGNSA. For the CDR3, the DNA is TGTGCCAGCAGCTTAAACCAGGGTGGCACAGATACGCAGTATTTT. Its translation: CASSLNQGGTDTQYF.